This T cell receptor (beta chain) was observed in a study of chemoradiotherapy in HPV16-positive cancers. Whole-study results and caveats: HPV-specific T cells were functionally defined from only a couple of HPV16-positive patients.

As concerns this clone: The antigen is not known.

This CDR3 comprises 15 residues. CDR1 and CDR2 (germline): SGHTA, FQGNSA. The V segment lost 0 bases and the J segment 2 bases; nucleotides outside the gene matches: 4. Data came from immunoSEQ multiplex PCR; TCRdb stores just in-frame clones and leaves some out. The table has 850 to 900 clones, nearly 90% seen once. The sequencing here drew on tumor tissue, taken from a patient who underwent chemoradiotherapy. J is TRBJ2-7 and V is TRBV7-2; 7 nucleotides match TRBD1. This TCR was sampled from a human donor with HPV-associated anogenital cancer. CDR3 sequence (DNA): TGTGCCAGCAGCTTAGCTGGACAGGACCCCTACGAGCAGTACTTC. Translation gives CASSLAGQDPYEQYF.